The 27 T cell receptor beta chains listed next were all sequenced from one sample in a study of regulatory T cells in long-lasting Graves disease. Investigators prepared the TCR beta libraries by applying iRepertoire HTBI primers and Arm-PCR of CDR3 regions. Using its own MiXCR run on the multiplex PCR reads, TCRdb lists one record per CDR3 protein. The table includes 550,000 to 600,000 distinct CDR3 sequences, 15% to 20% detected once. The time point here: newly diagnosed GD, antithyroid drugs for less than 3 months. The TCR library used RNA extracted from PBMCs. The data also belong to a second study, concerning T cells in Graves' hyperthyroidism and ophthalmopathy.

This specimen consisted of peripheral blood mononuclear cells (PBMCs), obtained at new diagnosis, from a patient treated with antithyroid drugs. Source of these receptors: a young man with Graves disease.

This clonotype showed up just a few times. The CDR3 nucleotides are TGTGCCTGGAGTGTACAACGGGGGAACTATGGCTACACCTTC. Amino acid sequence: CAWSVQRGNYGYTF. The genes are TRBV30 and TRBJ1-2, with D tentatively TRBD1 (5 bases). The ends were cut back, 0 bases at V and 2 bases at J, with 10 bases in the middle. Germline V gene data show CDR1 as GTSNPN and CDR2 as SVGIG (reference sequence). The CDR3 runs to 14 residues.

V is TRBV18 and J is TRBJ2-5, with 7 bases that match TRBD2. The germline CDR1 and CDR2 sequences are KGHSH and LQKENI. The junction had 2 bases not matched to a gene; V was cut back by 2 bases and J by 5 bases. CDR3 size: 13 residues. The CDR3 is CASSPFSGETQYF. The CDR3 DNA follows: TGTGCCAGCTCACCATTTAGCGGGGAGACCCAGTACTTC. The full variable domain, its missing parts supplied by reference TRBV18 and TRBJ2-5, is NAGVMQNPRHLVRRRGQEARLRCSPMKGHSHVYWYRQLPEEGLKFMVYLQKENIIDESGMPKERFSAEFPKEGPSILRIQQVVRGDSAAYFCASSPFSGETQYFGPGTRLLVL.

This clonotype showed up just a few times. The genes are TRBV5-4 and TRBJ2-3, with 10 positions matching TRBD2. The CDR3 extends over 16 amino acids. In germline, CDR1 is SGHNT, CDR2 YYREEE (reference sequence). V shed 0 bases and J 4 bases; nucleotides not matched to a gene: 5. The CDR3: CASSLDLTSGSDTQYF. CDR3 bases: TGTGCCAGCAGCTTGGATTTGACTAGCGGGTCAGATACGCAGTATTTT.

This chain connects TRBV20-1 to TRBJ2-3, with D possibly being TRBD2 (5 bases). The CDR3 spans 13 residues. CDR1 is DFQATT, CDR2 SNEGSKA, per germline (reference sequence). V shed 6 bases and J shed 1 base, with 11 bases lying between them. The chain's CDR3 is CSATRAGTDTQYF. CDR3 sequence (DNA): TGCAGTGCAACGAGGGCGGGCACAGATACGCAGTATTTT.

Many counts were recorded for this clonotype. V and J are TRBV7-3 and TRBJ1-1, with D hard to call. CDR3 length: 14 residues. Trimming removed 2 bases at V and 1 base at J, with 8 bases between. CDR1 SGHTA and CDR2 FQGTGA come from the germline V gene. The CDR3 DNA reads TGTGCCAGCAGCTTATATAACGGGAACACTGAAGCTTTCTTT. This gives the protein CASSLYNGNTEAFF.

This chain connects TRBV19 to TRBJ2-1; TRBD2 agrees at 8 bases. Germline V gives CDR1 LNHDA, CDR2 SQIVND (reference sequence). The CDR3 length is 15 residues. The junction had 10 bases not matched to a gene; V was cut back by 3 bases and J by 9 bases. The CDR3 spells CASSIRGGAVGEQFF. In DNA form, the CDR3 reads TGTGCCAGTAGTATTCGGGGGGGGGCAGTCGGTGAGCAGTTCTTC.

As DNA, the CDR3 is TGTGCCAGCAGCCGCAGACTAGCGGGAGTCCCCGGGGAGCTGTTTTTT. It specifies CASSRRLAGVPGELFF. The chain links TRBV4-2 to TRBJ2-2, with 12 bases lining up with TRBD2. The V segment lost 4 bases and the J segment 6 bases; nucleotides outside the gene matches: 6. Germline V gene sequence: CDR1 LGHNA, CDR2 YNFKEQ. The CDR3 sequence is 16 residues long.

The table lists this clonotype with a few counts. CDR3: CASSNPGQGNEKLFF. In DNA, the CDR3 is TGTGCCAGCAGTAACCCGGGACAGGGAAATGAAAAACTGTTTTTT. The rearrangement joins TRBV7-9 to TRBJ1-4; 9 positions agree with TRBD1. Germline trimming cut 6 bases from V and 5 bases from J; bases unmatched to any gene: 7. Germline lookup yields CDR1 SEHNR and CDR2 FQNEAQ (reference sequence). The CDR3 contains 15 residues.

This clonotype was seen more than once but under ten times. CDR3 in amino acids: CASWRDGSYEQYF. CDR3 sequence (DNA): TGTGCCAGCTGGAGGGACGGCTCCTACGAGCAGTACTTC. The rearrangement uses TRBV6-1 and TRBJ2-7, with a weak D call TRBD2 (6 bases). The V gene lost 8 bases and the J gene lost 0 bases, with 11 bases spanning the gap. The germline V gene has CDR1 MNHNS and CDR2 SASEGT. This CDR3 has 13 residues.

This clonotype was found many times. The chain joins TRBV7-9 to TRBJ2-3; maybe TRBD2 (5 bases). Germline CDR1 and CDR2: SEHNR and FQNEAQ (reference sequence). The CDR3 runs to 17 residues. With 1 base removed from V and 4 bases from J, the gap between germline ends came to 18 bases. CDR3 bases: TGTGCCAGCAGCTTAGTTGGTCGGGATCGCAGCGCAGATACGCAGTATTTT. Protein: CASSLVGRDRSADTQYF. Based on the CDR3 plus reference TRBV7-9 and TRBJ2-3, the full variable domain is DTGVSQNPRHKITKRGQNVTFRCDPISEHNRLYWYRQTLGQGPEFLTYFQNEAQLEKSRLLSDRFSAERPKGSFSTLEIQRTEQGDSAMYLCASSLVGRDRSADTQYFGPGTRLTVL.

This clonotype has ten or more counts. The rearrangement uses TRBV12-3 or TRBV12-4 and TRBJ2-7; the match to TRBD1 covers 7 bases. CDR3 length: 12 residues. V lost 6 bases and J lost 5; bases outside the gene matches: 4. CDR3 loop: CASRQDRDEQYF. The CDR3 DNA is TGTGCCAGCAGACAAGACAGGGACGAGCAGTACTTC.

This clonotype has at least ten counts. The chain uses TRBV12-3 or TRBV12-4 and TRBJ2-5, with unresolved D. Trimming pared 6 bases from V and 12 bases from J, leaving 17 bases between. The CDR3 consists of 12 residues. CDR3 nucleotide sequence: TGTGCCAGCAGCAATACCCTAACCGAAAAGTACTTC. This encodes CASSNTLTEKYF.

This clonotype has at least ten counts. For the CDR3, the DNA is TGTGCCAGCAGCCAAGTGGGTGAAGCTTTCTTT. This gives the protein CASSQVGEAFF. The chain joins TRBV14 to TRBJ1-1; D not resolved. Germline V gene sequence: CDR1 SGHDN, CDR2 FVKESK. The CDR3 has 11 residues. The ends were cut back, 1 base at V and 7 bases at J, with 4 bases in the middle.

This clonotype was recorded many times. Written as DNA, the CDR3 is TGTGCCAGCAGCTATAGCGGGAGCCCCCACGAGCAGTACTTC. It specifies CASSYSGSPHEQYF. The gene calls are TRBV7-6 and TRBJ2-7; 9 bases map to TRBD2. CDR3 length equals 14 residues. Germline CDR1 and CDR2: SGHVS and FNYEAQ. V shed 4 bases, J shed 5 bases, and the junction held 6 bases outside the gene matches.

This clonotype was counted at least ten times. The chain employs TRBV7-3 and TRBJ2-3, with 7 bases lining up with TRBD2. There are 12 residues in the CDR3. With V trimmed by 5 bases and J by 8 bases, 4 bases remained unmatched. The germline gives CDR1 SGHTA, CDR2 FQGTGA. CDR3 DNA: TGTGCCAGCAGCCCCCCGGGGGGTACGCAGTATTTT. It encodes CASSPPGGTQYF.

The chain is built from TRBV4-1 and TRBJ2-2, with a possible D match to TRBD1 (5 bases). Germline V gene lookup returns CDR1 MGHRA and CDR2 YSYEKL. Trimming removed 0 bases from V and 7 bases from J, with 12 bases in between. The CDR3 has 15 amino acids. DNA of the CDR3: TGCGCCAGCAGCCAAGATCCAGGGAATGGCGGGGAGCTGTTTTTT. Translation: CASSQDPGNGGELFF.

CDR3 sequence reads: CASTSRYTIYF. In DNA form, the CDR3 reads TGTGCCAGCACCTCGAGATACACCATATATTTT. V usage is TRBV12-3 or TRBV12-4 and J usage is TRBJ1-3; D unresolved. CDR3 length equals 11 residues. V was shortened by 7 bases and J by 8 bases, with 9 bases between the two germline ends.

The genes are TRBV5-8 and TRBJ2-2; D possibly corresponds to TRBD1 (7 bases). The V and J ends lost 2 bases and 6 bases respectively, with 38 bases between them. The CDR3 has 23 amino acids. Looked up from germline, CDR1 is SGHTS and CDR2 is YDEGEE. The CDR3 loop reads CASSLSPGRLYRTGDSWAGELFF. The CDR3 DNA is TGTGCCAGCAGCTTATCCCCGGGTCGTCTATATAGAACAGGGGACTCGTGGGCCGGGGAGCTGTTTTTT.

This clonotype was detected many times. The chain recombines TRBV6-2 or TRBV6-3 with TRBJ1-1; D is uncertain. V was cut by 6 bases and J by 0 bases, with 11 bases left in between. CDR1 and CDR2 from the germline V gene are MNHEY and SVGEGT. This CDR3 spans 14 amino acids. The CDR3 DNA reads TGTGCCAGCAGCGCCCGTCGTATGAACACTGAAGCTTTCTTT. It encodes CASSARRMNTEAFF.

This clonotype was recorded at least ten times. The chain is built from TRBV6-2 or TRBV6-3 and TRBJ2-1; D is ambiguous. Trimming took 4 bases from V and 1 from J, leaving 11 bases between them. CDR3 size: 15 residues. Germline V gene sequence: CDR1 MNHEY, CDR2 SVGEGT. This CDR3 reads CASSSQRKSYNEQFF. For the CDR3, the DNA is TGTGCCAGCAGTTCACAGAGGAAATCCTACAATGAGCAGTTCTTC.

The chain combines TRBV19 with TRBJ2-2; D not certain. The V gene lost 5 bases and the J gene lost 1 base, with 5 bases spanning the gap. The CDR3 totals 13 residues. The germline CDR1 and CDR2 sequences are LNHDA and SQIVND (reference sequence). The DNA for the CDR3 is TGTGCCAGTAGTCAAGAGAACACCGGGGAGCTGTTTTTT. Translated, it gives CASSQENTGELFF.

This chain links TRBV5-1 with TRBJ1-1; 7 bases map to TRBD1. V lost 4 bases to trimming and J lost 4 bases; unmatched junction nucleotides: 4. The CDR3 totals 13 residues. The germline V gene encodes CDR1 SGHRS and CDR2 YFSETQ. CDR3 nucleotides: TGCGCCAGCAGCCCTGGACAGGCCACTGAAGCTTTCTTT. This codes for CASSPGQATEAFF.

This clonotype came up many times. The chain is built from TRBV5-1 and TRBJ2-5; possibly TRBD2 for D (6 bases). Germline CDR1 and CDR2: SGHRS and YFSETQ. Between the trimmed V and J ends, which lost 4 bases and 5 bases, there was a span of 12 bases. This CDR3 is built from 13 residues. Here the CDR3 reads CASSPRESETQYF. The CDR3 nucleotides are TGCGCCAGCAGCCCCCGGGAGAGCGAGACCCAGTACTTC.

The table lists this clonotype with many counts. V usage is TRBV12-3 or TRBV12-4 and J usage is TRBJ2-1; D gene uncertain. V was clipped by 3 bases and J by 7 bases, with 7 bases between them. The CDR3 is made up of 12 amino acids. CDR3 nucleotides: TGTGCCAGCAGTTTTTACGTAAATGAGCAGTTCTTC. Translating it yields CASSFYVNEQFF.

The V gene is TRBV13, the J gene TRBJ2-3, with TRBD2 identical over 10 bases. The CDR3 has 21 residues. CDR1 is PRHDT, CDR2 FYEKMQ, per germline (reference sequence). V shed 2 bases, J shed 2 bases, and the junction held 19 bases outside the gene matches. The CDR3 region is CASSLRFSLAGVRGYTDTQYF. CDR3 DNA: TGTGCCAGCAGCTTACGGTTCAGCCTAGCGGGGGTTAGGGGGTACACAGATACGCAGTATTTT. The variable domain in full, completed from reference TRBV13 and TRBJ2-3, reads AAGVIQSPRHLIKEKRETATLKCYPIPRHDTVYWYQQGPGQDPQFLISFYEKMQSDKGSIPDRFSAQQFSDYHSELNMSSLELGDSALYFCASSLRFSLAGVRGYTDTQYFGPGTRLTVL.

This clonotype was counted at least ten times. The V and J genes are TRBV3-1 and TRBJ2-7; 10 positions match TRBD2. Germline values: CDR1 LGHDT, CDR2 YNNKEL (reference sequence). CDR3 length: 15 amino acids. J lost 1 base, V lost 3 bases, and 3 bases had no gene match. CDR3 protein: CASSHGLAVSYEQYF. CDR3 nucleotide sequence: TGTGCCAGCAGCCATGGACTAGCGGTGTCCTACGAGCAGTACTTC.

Worth noting for this clonotype: Just one base apart from a much larger clone, this may be a read error. The rearrangement uses TRBV7-3 and TRBJ1-1; D remains unclear. V dropped 6 bases and J dropped 0 bases, with 14 bases sitting between them. The CDR3 runs 15 residues. CDR1 and CDR2 (germline): SGHTA, FQGTGA. CDR3: CASSSYQALNTEAFF. The CDR3 nucleotides read TGTGCCAGCAGTTCTTATCAGGCCTTGAACACTGAAGCTTTCTTT.